A selection of T cell receptor beta chains follows, all from one sample in a study of HIV-infected patients and healthy controls. Using its own MiXCR run on the 5' RACE reads, TCRdb lists one record per CDR3 protein. The top ten hold less than 30% of the sample, which has approximately 6,000 distinct CDR3 sequences, around 8.8% seen once. Sequences were derived from blood, sampled during antiretroviral therapy. These TCRs come from an adult with HIV infection. The CDR3 runs from the conserved cysteine through the conserved F or W. The D gene is left open where the match is weak. Not all rows give a size; the values are once, few, many and, for expanded clones, a class.

many TRBJ2-2 - TRBV7-2 CASSLSFASTGELFF TGTGCCAGCAGCTTAAGTTTTGCGTCCACCGGGGAGCTGTTTTTT
medium-sized TRBJ2-5 - TRBV7-2 CASSLLGGEETQYF TGTGCCAGCAGCCTCCTAGGGGGAGAAGAGACCCAGTACTTC
many TRBJ2-5 TRBD1 TRBV7-9 CASSSLPTGLETQYF TGTGCCAGCAGCTCCCTACCGACAGGGTTAGAGACCCAGTACTTC
many TRBJ2-5 - TRBV28 CATSSRREETQYF TGTGCCACCAGTTCCCGTAGGGAAGAGACCCAGTACTTC
medium-sized TRBJ1-5 - TRBV6-5 CASSYSWPNQPQHF TGTGCCAGCAGTTACTCTTGGCCGAATCAGCCCCAGCATTTT
many TRBJ1-2 - TRBV5-1 CASSLDPPEATF TGCGCCAGCAGCTTGGACCCTCCAGAGGCCACCTTC
- TRBJ2-7 - TRBV5-1 CASSATPYEQYF TGCGCCAGCAGCGCAACCCCCTACGAGCAGTACTTC
medium-sized TRBJ1-5 TRBD1 TRBV7-8 CASSLGGDSRVQPQHF TGTGCCAGCAGCTTAGGCGGGGACAGCCGGGTACAGCCCCAGCATTTT
- TRBJ1-5 - TRBV12-3/TRBV12-4 CASTLGGSSNQPQHF TGTGCCAGCACTTTAGGGGGGAGTAGCAATCAGCCCCAGCATTTT
medium-sized TRBJ1-1 - TRBV6-1 CASKGLSAGAAEAFF TGTGCCAGCAAGGGTCTTTCAGCTGGGGCGGCTGAAGCTTTCTTT
many TRBJ1-5 - TRBV7-9 CASSARRGQPQHF TGTGCCAGCAGTGCCCGACGGGGCCAGCCCCAGCATTTT
medium-sized TRBJ1-1 TRBD1 TRBV3-1 CASSQGQGGTEAFF TGTGCCAGCAGCCAAGGGCAGGGGGGCACTGAAGCTTTCTTT
medium-sized TRBJ2-1 - TRBV6-6 CASSYLQAPHGEQFF TGTGCCAGCAGTTACCTCCAGGCTCCACATGGGGAGCAGTTCTTC
many TRBJ1-5 - TRBV19 CASSQYSNQPQHF TGTGCCAGTAGCCAATACAGCAATCAGCCCCAGCATTTT
medium-sized TRBJ1-5 TRBD1 TRBV6-2/TRBV6-3 CASSYDRGQNQPQHF TGTGCCAGCAGCTACGACAGGGGGCAGAATCAGCCCCAGCATTTT
large TRBJ1-5 - TRBV19 CASTPGGYSNQPQHF TGTGCCAGTACCCCGGGAGGGTATAGCAATCAGCCCCAGCATTTT
many TRBJ2-5 TRBD1 TRBV19 CASVGQNKETQYF TGTGCCAGTGTGGGACAGAACAAAGAGACCCAGTACTTC
medium-sized TRBJ2-2 TRBD1 TRBV4-3 CASSQDGPGQGLTGELFF TGCGCCAGCAGCCAAGATGGGCCGGGACAGGGGCTCACCGGGGAGCTGTTTTTT
medium-sized TRBJ2-7 - TRBV7-2 CASERVGSSYEQYF TGTGCCAGCGAGCGGGTCGGGAGCTCCTACGAGCAGTACTTC
large TRBJ1-4 - TRBV3-1 CASSVDLSTNEKLFF TGTGCCAGCAGCGTAGACCTATCAACTAATGAAAAACTGTTTTTT
- TRBJ2-7 - TRBV7-8 CASSLDSPTEQYF TGTGCCAGCAGCTTGGACAGCCCTACGGAGCAGTACTTC
- TRBJ2-7 - TRBV20-1 CSARRREDRSYEQYF TGCAGTGCTAGACGTCGGGAAGACAGGAGCTACGAGCAGTACTTC
medium-sized TRBJ2-2 TRBD2 TRBV12-3/TRBV12-4 CASTKQAGAKAGELFF TGTGCCAGCACCAAGCAAGCGGGAGCCAAGGCCGGGGAGCTGTTTTTT
many TRBJ2-7 TRBD2 TRBV12-3/TRBV12-4 CASSLTSGSSYEQYF TGTGCCAGCAGCTTAACTAGCGGAAGCTCCTACGAGCAGTACTTC
many TRBJ1-2 TRBD1 TRBV3-1 CASSLGQGGNYGYTF TGTGCCAGCAGCCTTGGACAGGGCGGGAACTATGGCTACACCTTC
many TRBJ1-3 TRBD1 TRBV4-1 CASGSSGRGQAGNTIYF TGCGCCAGCGGGTCTAGCGGAAGGGGGCAGGCTGGAAACACCATATATTTT
few TRBJ2-1 - TRBV29-1 CSVESPVSYNEQFF TGCAGCGTTGAGTCCCCGGTCTCCTACAATGAGCAGTTCTTC
medium-sized TRBJ2-5 TRBD1 TRBV9 CASSTRPGTGKETQYF TGTGCCAGCAGCACCCGTCCCGGGACAGGGAAGGAGACCCAGTACTTC
many TRBJ2-2 - TRBV7-3 CASSPIAGEALFF TGTGCCAGCAGCCCCATAGCCGGAGAGGCGCTGTTTTTT
- TRBJ2-4 - TRBV7-3 CASSLMGGRENIQYF TGTGCCAGCAGCTTAATGGGGGGGCGCGAGAACATTCAGTACTTC
medium-sized TRBJ2-1 - TRBV6-5 CASSYGQGIYEQFF TGTGCCAGCAGTTACGGGCAGGGGATCTATGAGCAGTTCTTC
many TRBJ2-1 TRBD2 TRBV12-5 CASGLRTSGGHYNEQFF TGTGCTAGTGGTTTGAGGACTAGCGGGGGCCACTACAATGAGCAGTTCTTC
medium-sized TRBJ2-3 - TRBV29-1 CSGGGATDTQYF TGCAGCGGAGGAGGAGCCACAGATACGCAGTATTTT
many TRBJ2-5 TRBD1 TRBV2 CASLPGQGRQETQYF TGTGCCAGCCTCCCGGGACAGGGTCGCCAAGAGACCCAGTACTTC
many TRBJ1-5 TRBD1 TRBV19 CASSDRGNQPQHF TGTGCCAGTTCAGACAGGGGGAATCAGCCCCAGCATTTT
few TRBJ2-1 TRBD1 TRBV5-4 CASSAGTDNEQFF TGTGCCAGCAGCGCTGGGACAGACAATGAGCAGTTCTTC
many TRBJ2-6 - TRBV12-3/TRBV12-4 CASSKRDTTSGANVLTF TGTGCCAGCAGTAAACGGGACACGACCTCTGGGGCCAACGTCCTGACTTTC
- TRBJ1-4 TRBD1 TRBV18 CASAGQLNEKLFF TGTGCCAGCGCGGGACAGCTAAACGAAAAACTGTTTTTT
few TRBJ2-7 - TRBV28 CASSWSPSRVHEQYF TGTGCCAGCAGTTGGTCCCCAAGCAGGGTACACGAGCAGTACTTC
medium-sized TRBJ2-1 - TRBV4-1 CASSQDLNLRRSSEQFF TGCGCCAGCAGCCAAGATCTGAACCTTAGGAGGAGCAGTGAGCAGTTCTTC
many TRBJ2-5 TRBD2 TRBV11-2 CASSLRTSGRETQYF TGTGCCAGCAGTCTCCGGACTAGCGGGAGAGAGACCCAGTACTTC
medium-sized TRBJ2-5 TRBD2 TRBV6-5 CASGTRKTSARQETQYF TGTGCCAGTGGAACTCGGAAAACTAGCGCTAGACAAGAGACCCAGTACTTC
few TRBJ2-1 TRBD2 TRBV7-2 CASSLLVTLVAGTNNEQFF TGTGCCAGCAGCTTATTGGTAACTTTGGTAGCGGGAACCAACAATGAGCAGTTCTTC
many TRBJ2-1 TRBD2 TRBV7-9 CASSLGGNSYNEQFF TGTGCCAGCAGCTTGGGGGGGAACTCCTACAATGAGCAGTTCTTC
medium-sized TRBJ2-1 - TRBV6-2/TRBV6-3 CASSSSYSPYNEQFF TGTGCCAGCAGTTCCTCCTATTCACCCTACAATGAGCAGTTCTTC
few TRBJ2-1 TRBD2 TRBV7-2 CASSQATSGRFNEQFF TGTGCCAGCAGTCAGGCCACTAGCGGGAGGTTCAATGAGCAGTTCTTC
many TRBJ1-4 - TRBV5-1 CASSNPTFGLEKLFF TGCGCCAGCAGCAACCCGACTTTTGGGCTGGAAAAACTGTTTTTT
many TRBJ2-7 - TRBV5-6 CASSLAGTGAYEQYF TGTGCCAGCAGCTTGGCCGGGACGGGGGCCTACGAGCAGTACTTC